What follows is one TCR beta chain and its context. What it recognizes is unknown. Here immunoSEQ multiplex PCR was the method, and the copy in TCRdb shows in-frame clones only, minus some. The sample consists of 150,000 to 200,000 clones, about 89% of them appearing once. V was shortened by 0 bases and J by 4 bases, with 11 bases between the two germline ends. CDR1 is SGHDT and CDR2 is YYEEEE in the germline V gene. This CDR3 is built from 14 residues. This sample is part of a study of cytomegalovirus exposure and HLA in healthy donors. Study-wide results and limits: CMV antigen specificity of three CMV-associated chains was confirmed in vitro. Reported results showed that the classifier diagnosed cytomegalovirus status with high specificity and sensitivity.

Separate from the roughly 710-subject first cohort, the roughly 120-subject validation cohort was the one that the donors belonged to. This receptor was taken from a man between 18 and 29 years old in good health and CMV-seropositive. Input material: PBMCs. This chain links TRBV5-6 with TRBJ2-7; a weak D match, TRBD2 (5 bases). CDR3 residues: CASSLDRGGYEQYF. The DNA of the CDR3 is TGTGCCAGCAGCTTGGACAGAGGAGGATACGAGCAGTACTTC. Combining the CDR3 with reference TRBV5-6 and TRBJ2-7 gives the whole variable domain DAGVTQSPTHLIKTRGQQVTLRCSPKSGHDTVSWYQQALGQGPQFIFQYYEEEERQRGNFPDRFSGHQFPNYSSELNVNALLLGDSALYLCASSLDRGGYEQYFGPGTRLTVT.